Listed here are 30 T cell receptor beta chains from one sample, sequenced in a study of glioma-infiltrating T cells after dendritic cell vaccination. The table came from immunoSEQ multiplex PCR; TCRdb's copy has only in-frame clones and leaves some out. In the table there are some 4,000 clones, 90% to 95% of which are singletons. The sample consisted of blood, taken before dendritic cell vaccination. All receptors come from a human donor with glioblastoma.

V gene TRBV7-8 combines with J gene TRBJ2-1; 10 bases map to TRBD2. CDR3 size: 12 residues. Trimming cost V 5 bases and J 9 bases; bases outside gene matches: 1. The germline gives CDR1 SGHVS, CDR2 FQNEAQ. CDR3 nucleotide sequence: TGTGCCAGCAGCCAGCGGGAGGGTGAGCAGTTCTTC. This translates into CASSQREGEQFF. The variable domain in full, completed from reference TRBV7-8 and TRBJ2-1, reads GAGVSQSPRYKVAKRGQDVALRCDPISGHVSLFWYQQALGQGPEFLTYFQNEAQLDKSGLPSDRFFAERPEGSVSTLKIQRTQQEDSAVYLCASSQREGEQFFGPGTRLTVL.

This clone was detected only once. V and J are TRBV15 and TRBJ2-5, with 11 bases that match TRBD2. Germline loops: CDR1 LNHNV, CDR2 YYDKDF (reference sequence). The CDR3 runs 15 residues. The ends lost 1 base at V and 2 bases at J; junction bases unmatched: 0. The CDR3 DNA reads as TGTGCCACCAGCAGAGGACTAGCGGGACAAGAGACCCAGTACTTC. This codes for CATSRGLAGQETQYF.

CDR3 coding DNA: TGCGCCAGCAGAGGGGACATGAACACTGAAGCTTTCTTT. It encodes CASRGDMNTEAFF. The V and J genes are TRBV5-1 and TRBJ1-1; tentative D call: TRBD1 (6 bases). V dropped 5 bases and J dropped 0 bases, with 8 bases sitting between them. The CDR3 length is 13 residues. Germline-derived CDR1 and CDR2 are SGHRS and YFSETQ.

The chain links TRBV25-1 to TRBJ2-3; TRBD2 matches at 10 bases. Looked up from germline, CDR1 is MGHDK and CDR2 is SYGVNS. This CDR3 is built from 16 residues. Unmatched junction bases numbered 5, after V lost 1 base and J lost 4 bases. This CDR3 reads CASSESPSGRSDTQYF. In nucleotides, the CDR3 is TGTGCCAGCAGTGAATCGCCTAGCGGGAGATCAGATACGCAGTATTTT.

The V call is TRBV7-9, the J call TRBJ2-1; 12 bases match TRBD2. CDR1 and CDR2 (germline): SEHNR, FQNEAQ (reference sequence). J was trimmed by 7 bases and V by 4 bases; bases with no gene match: 5. The CDR3 length is 15 residues. DNA for the CDR3: TGTGCCAGCAGCTCCACTAGCGGGAGGAAGAATGAGCAGTTCTTC. Protein: CASSSTSGRKNEQFF.

The chain employs TRBV27 and TRBJ2-7; unclear D gene. The CDR3 is made up of 15 amino acids. The V end was cut by 2 bases, the J end by 1 base, with 12 bases between. From germline, CDR1 is MNHEY and CDR2 SMNVEV (reference sequence). CDR3 nucleotide sequence: TGTGCCAGCAGTTTAAGTTCGCGATTTTCCTACGAGCAGTACTTC. It specifies CASSLSSRFSYEQYF.

This sequence joins TRBV30 and TRBJ1-4; no clear D gene. The V end was cut by 3 bases, the J end by 1 base, with 18 bases between. Per germline, CDR1 GTSNPN and CDR2 SVGIG (reference sequence). The CDR3 runs to 17 residues. Here the CDR3 DNA reads TGTGCCTGGAGCAGATCTTTTAATAGGAGAACTAATGAAAAACTGTTTTTT. The encoded protein is CAWSRSFNRRTNEKLFF.

The chain couples TRBV28 to TRBJ2-3; D may be TRBD2 (6 bases). Trimming shortened V by 10 bases and J by 2 bases, and 22 bases separated the two germline ends. From germline, CDR1 is MDHEN and CDR2 SYDVKM. The CDR3 has 16 amino acids. This CDR3 reads CATLPLAPTVTDTQYF. Here the CDR3 DNA reads TGTGCCACCCTACCACTAGCTCCCACGGTCACAGATACGCAGTATTTT.

This chain links TRBV19 with TRBJ2-1; possible D gene TRBD2, 6 bases. Germline V gene data show CDR1 as LNHDA and CDR2 as SQIVND (reference sequence). The CDR3 totals 13 residues. The ends were cut back, 1 base at V and 7 bases at J, with 8 bases in the middle. DNA for the CDR3: TGTGCCAGTAGTATAGGGAGGGGAAATGAGCAGTTCTTC. This codes for CASSIGRGNEQFF.

The rearrangement uses TRBV5-5 and TRBJ2-2; 7 bases fit TRBD2. The CDR3 spans 15 residues. With V trimmed by 2 bases and J by 2 bases, 3 bases remained unmatched. CDR1 and CDR2 (germline): SGHKS, YYEKEE (reference sequence). This CDR3 is CASSFGGGNTGELFF. In nucleotides, the CDR3 is TGTGCCAGCAGCTTCGGCGGGGGTAACACCGGGGAGCTGTTTTTT. The full variable domain, completed using reference TRBV5-5 and TRBJ2-2, is DAGVTQSPTHLIKTRGQQVTLRCSPISGHKSVSWYQQVLGQGPQFIFQYYEKEERGRGNFPDRFSARQFPNYSSELNVNALLLGDSALYLCASSFGGGNTGELFFGEGSRLTVL.

The J gene is TRBJ2-2, the V gene TRBV6-5, with 7 positions matching TRBD2. There are 15 residues in the CDR3. CDR1 and CDR2 (germline): MNHEY, SVGAGI. The trim removed 0 bases at V and 6 bases at J, leaving 4 bases unmatched. Here the CDR3 DNA reads TGTGCCAGCAGTTACTCGATAGCGGGCCCCGGGGAGCTGTTTTTT. Translating gives CASSYSIAGPGELFF.

CDR3 DNA: TGTGCCAGCAGCCAAGGATTAGCGGGAGGGCCACTGTCTCCTGTAGACGAGCAGTACTTC. Translating it yields CASSQGLAGGPLSPVDEQYF. This chain joins TRBV14 and TRBJ2-7, with TRBD2 matching over 11 bases. The CDR3 runs to 20 residues. The trim removed 1 base at V and 5 bases at J, leaving 19 bases unmatched. Germline CDR1 reads SGHDN; CDR2 reads FVKESK.

Only a few counts were recorded for this clone. V gene TRBV7-8 combines with J gene TRBJ2-7; D not certain. CDR1 is SGHVS, CDR2 FQNEAQ, per germline. There are 12 residues in the CDR3. Trimming shortened V by 5 bases and J by 5 bases, and 10 bases separated the two germline ends. CDR3 sequence reads: CASSVGSNEQYF. The CDR3 bases are TGTGCCAGCAGCGTCGGGTCCAACGAGCAGTACTTC.

This chain connects TRBV27 to TRBJ2-3; no clear D. The CDR3 loop spans 15 amino acids. Germline V gene lookup returns CDR1 MNHEY and CDR2 SMNVEV (reference sequence). V gave up 0 bases and J gave up 2 bases, with 9 bases separating them. The CDR3 DNA reads as TGTGCCAGCAGTTTATCTTGGCCAAACACAGATACGCAGTATTTT. Encoded protein: CASSLSWPNTDTQYF.

The rearrangement uses TRBV7-8 and TRBJ2-1, with 12 bases matching TRBD2. This CDR3 contains 21 residues. Germline loops: CDR1 SGHVS, CDR2 FQNEAQ. Trimming removed 5 bases from V and 4 bases from J; junction bases left unmatched: 21. The CDR3 DNA reads as TGTGCCAGCAGCACCACCTTTCTGACTAGCGGGAGAGACGTCGGGTACAATGAGCAGTTCTTC. Translated: CASSTTFLTSGRDVGYNEQFF. Together with reference TRBV7-8 and TRBJ2-1, the CDR3 gives the full variable domain: GAGVSQSPRYKVAKRGQDVALRCDPISGHVSLFWYQQALGQGPEFLTYFQNEAQLDKSGLPSDRFFAERPEGSVSTLKIQRTQQEDSAVYLCASSTTFLTSGRDVGYNEQFFGPGTRLTVL.

J is TRBJ2-1 and V is TRBV9; 10 bases are shared with TRBD2. Germline values: CDR1 SGDLS, CDR2 YYNGEE. There are 15 residues in the CDR3. J gave up 10 bases and V 1 base, and 8 bases lay outside the gene matches. The CDR3 reads CASSVIPSGSWEQFF. In nucleotides, the CDR3 is TGTGCCAGCAGCGTAATTCCTAGCGGGAGTTGGGAGCAGTTCTTC.

CDR3 coding DNA: TGTGCCAGCAGCTCTCCGGGACAGACATATGGCTACACCTTC. Protein sequence: CASSSPGQTYGYTF. The rearrangement uses TRBV28 and TRBJ1-2; 7 bases map to TRBD1. In germline, CDR1 is MDHEN, CDR2 SYDVKM. J lost 5 bases, V lost 6 bases, and 9 bases had no gene match. The CDR3 loop spans 14 amino acids.

The chain employs TRBV5-4 and TRBJ2-1; 7 nucleotides line up with TRBD2. CDR1 is SGHNT and CDR2 is YYREEE in the germline V gene (reference sequence). Losses at the gene ends were 0 bases for V and 5 bases for J; bases not matched to a gene: 5. The CDR3 contains 15 residues. The CDR3 DNA sequence: TGTGCCAGCAGCTTGGGGCGGGGGTGGGACAATGAGCAGTTCTTC. Encoded protein: CASSLGRGWDNEQFF.

The genes are TRBV19 and TRBJ1-2; D perhaps matches TRBD1 (5 bases). The germline V and J ends were trimmed by 4 bases and 6 bases, with 12 bases remaining between them. Germline-derived CDR1 and CDR2 are LNHDA and SQIVND (reference sequence). The CDR3 is 13 amino acids. The CDR3 bases are TGTGCCAGTAGTACCGAGGGAGGGGATGGCTACACCTTC. It specifies CASSTEGGDGYTF.

The rearrangement links TRBV4-3 to TRBJ1-1, with D possibly being TRBD1 (5 bases). V gave up 0 bases and J gave up 10 bases, with 18 bases separating them. Germline loops: CDR1 LGHNA, CDR2 YSLEER. The CDR3 sequence is 15 residues long. The CDR3 loop is CASSQDNFGHRGAFF. CDR3 coding DNA: TGCGCCAGCAGCCAAGATAATTTCGGACACCGCGGAGCTTTCTTT.

The DNA for the CDR3 is TGTGCCAGCTCACCCTGGGGCGAGAACATTCAGTACTTC. It is translated as CASSPWGENIQYF. The V gene is TRBV18, the J gene TRBJ2-4; possibly TRBD1 for D (5 bases). The V gene's germline CDR1 is KGHSH and CDR2 LQKENI. Trimming removed 3 bases from V and 7 bases from J, with 10 bases in between. The CDR3 has 13 amino acids.

The chain has TRBV9 and TRBJ2-3, with 13 bases aligning to TRBD2. Germline V gives CDR1 SGDLS, CDR2 YYNGEE. The V segment lost 4 bases and the J segment 3 bases; nucleotides outside the gene matches: 5. The length of the CDR3 is 16 residues. CDR3 protein: CASSLGLAGDTDTQYF. CDR3 sequence (DNA): TGTGCCAGCAGCTTAGGACTAGCGGGGGATACAGATACGCAGTATTTT.

CDR3 nucleotides: TGTGCCAGCAGCCCACCTATTTTGAATGAGCAGTTCTTC. Translation gives CASSPPILNEQFF. The V gene is TRBV9, the J gene TRBJ2-1; D is unresolved. V lost 4 bases to trimming and J lost 7 bases, with 12 bases between them. There are 13 residues in the CDR3. The germline V gene has CDR1 SGDLS and CDR2 YYNGEE.

The chain is built from TRBV11-2 and TRBJ2-1; D gene ambiguous. The V gene's germline CDR1 is SGHAT and CDR2 FQNNGV. Trimming cost V 0 bases and J 3 bases, with 9 bases left between them. The CDR3 extends over 15 amino acids. DNA of the CDR3: TGTGCCAGCAGCTTAGATCCCAGCGACTACAATGAGCAGTTCTTC. Translated, it gives CASSLDPSDYNEQFF.

This clone was observed a single time. The chain joins TRBV6-6 to TRBJ2-7; 7 bases match TRBD2. After removal of 7 bases from V and 5 bases from J, the junction contained 11 bases not matched to a gene. The CDR3 totals 14 residues. CDR1 is MNHNY and CDR2 is SVGAGI in the germline V gene (reference sequence). The CDR3, as DNA: TGTGCCAGCACCCCCCCCGGGGGGACCCACGAGCAGTACTTC. Protein product: CASTPPGGTHEQYF.

The chain joins TRBV28 to TRBJ2-1; 9 bases map to TRBD2. V gave up 5 bases and J gave up 12 bases; unmatched junction bases: 23. Germline-derived CDR1 and CDR2 are MDHEN and SYDVKM. The length of the CDR3 is 18 residues. The CDR3 is CASSARLGLAGVRTGQFF. DNA for the CDR3: TGTGCCAGCAGTGCCCGGCTGGGGTTAGCGGGGGTTCGGACGGGGCAGTTCTTC.

The J gene is TRBJ2-7, the V gene TRBV28, with a tentative D call TRBD2 (5 bases). Trimming cost V 7 bases and J 2 bases, with 18 bases left between them. The CDR3 loop spans 15 amino acids. From germline, CDR1 is MDHEN and CDR2 SYDVKM. The CDR3 DNA is TGTGCCAGCACCACCCTCGGAGGTCCAACCTACGAGCAGTACTTC. Amino acids: CASTTLGGPTYEQYF. Filled out from reference TRBV28 and TRBJ2-7, the complete variable domain reads DVKVTQSSRYLVKRTGEKVFLECVQDMDHENMFWYRQDPGLGLRLIYFSYDVKMKEKGDIPEGYSVSREKKERFSLILESASTNQTSMYLCASTTLGGPTYEQYFGPGTRLTVT.

The chain recombines TRBV7-9 with TRBJ2-7, with 10 bases identical to TRBD2. The CDR3 loop spans 15 amino acids. V lost 5 bases, J lost 3 bases, and 7 bases stayed unmatched. From germline, CDR1 is SEHNR and CDR2 FQNEAQ (reference sequence). The CDR3 nucleotides are TGTGCCAGCAGCGGTCCCTCTAGCGGGGGCTACGAGCAGTACTTC. It is translated as CASSGPSSGGYEQYF. The full variable domain, completed using reference TRBV7-9 and TRBJ2-7, is DTGVSQNPRHKITKRGQNVTFRCDPISEHNRLYWYRQTLGQGPEFLTYFQNEAQLEKSRLLSDRFSAERPKGSFSTLEIQRTEQGDSAMYLCASSGPSSGGYEQYFGPGTRLTVT.

This chain links TRBV7-3 with TRBJ2-6; the D gene is possibly TRBD2 (6 bases). CDR3 size: 20 residues. V gave up 5 bases and J gave up 0 bases, with 23 bases separating them. CDR1 is SGHTA, CDR2 FQGTGA, per germline. CDR3 sequence (DNA): TGTGCCAGCAGCCCAACGGTGGGGCTAGCGCTTTCCTCTGGGGCCAACGTCCTGACTTTC. Translating gives CASSPTVGLALSSGANVLTF.

V gene TRBV15 combines with J gene TRBJ1-4; D remains ambiguous. The V end lost 5 bases, the J end lost 5 bases, and 18 bases lay between the germline ends. CDR3 length equals 16 residues. Germline V lookup: CDR1 LNHNV, CDR2 YYDKDF (reference sequence). This chain's CDR3 is CATSARQESRNEKLFF. The CDR3 coding sequence is TGTGCCACCAGCGCCCGGCAAGAATCTAGGAATGAAAAACTGTTTTTT.